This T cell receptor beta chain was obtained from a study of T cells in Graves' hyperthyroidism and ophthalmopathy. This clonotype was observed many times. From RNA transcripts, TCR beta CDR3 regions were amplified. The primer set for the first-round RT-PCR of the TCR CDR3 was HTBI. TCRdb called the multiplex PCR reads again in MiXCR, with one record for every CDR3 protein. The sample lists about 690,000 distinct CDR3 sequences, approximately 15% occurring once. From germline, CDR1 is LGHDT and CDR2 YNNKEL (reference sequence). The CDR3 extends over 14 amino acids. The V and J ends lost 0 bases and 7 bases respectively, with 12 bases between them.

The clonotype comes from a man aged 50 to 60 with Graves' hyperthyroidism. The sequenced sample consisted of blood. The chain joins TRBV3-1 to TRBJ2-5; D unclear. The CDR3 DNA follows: TGTGCCAGCAGCCAAGATGCCCTCCGAGGGACCCAGTACTTC. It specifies CASSQDALRGTQYF.